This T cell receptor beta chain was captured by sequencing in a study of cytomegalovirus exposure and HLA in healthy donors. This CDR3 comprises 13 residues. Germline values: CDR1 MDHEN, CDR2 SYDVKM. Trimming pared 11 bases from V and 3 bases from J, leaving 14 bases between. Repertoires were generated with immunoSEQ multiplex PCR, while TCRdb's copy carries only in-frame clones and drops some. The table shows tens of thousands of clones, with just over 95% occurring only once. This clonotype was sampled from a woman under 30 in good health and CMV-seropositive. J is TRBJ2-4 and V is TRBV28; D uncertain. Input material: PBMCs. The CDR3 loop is CAVFSTDKNIQYF. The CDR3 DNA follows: TGTGCCGTTTTTAGCACCGACAAAAACATTCAGTACTTC.